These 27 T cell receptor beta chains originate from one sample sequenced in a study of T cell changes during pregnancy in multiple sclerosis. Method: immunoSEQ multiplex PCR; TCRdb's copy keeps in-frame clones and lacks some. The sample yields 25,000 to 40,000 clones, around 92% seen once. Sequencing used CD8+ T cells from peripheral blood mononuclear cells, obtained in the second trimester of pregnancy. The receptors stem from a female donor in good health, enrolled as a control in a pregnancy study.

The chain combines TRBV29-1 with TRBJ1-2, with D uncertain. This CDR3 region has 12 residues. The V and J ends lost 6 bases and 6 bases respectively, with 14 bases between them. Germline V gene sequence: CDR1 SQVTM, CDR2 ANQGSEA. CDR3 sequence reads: CSVEEVGDGYTF. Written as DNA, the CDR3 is TGCAGCGTCGAGGAGGTGGGCGATGGCTACACCTTC.

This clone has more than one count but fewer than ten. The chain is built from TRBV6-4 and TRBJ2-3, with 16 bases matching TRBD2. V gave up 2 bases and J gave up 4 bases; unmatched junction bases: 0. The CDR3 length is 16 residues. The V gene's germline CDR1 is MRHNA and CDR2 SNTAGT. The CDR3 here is CASSDGTSGGADTQYF. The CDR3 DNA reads TGTGCCAGCAGTGACGGGACTAGCGGGGGGGCAGATACGCAGTATTTT.

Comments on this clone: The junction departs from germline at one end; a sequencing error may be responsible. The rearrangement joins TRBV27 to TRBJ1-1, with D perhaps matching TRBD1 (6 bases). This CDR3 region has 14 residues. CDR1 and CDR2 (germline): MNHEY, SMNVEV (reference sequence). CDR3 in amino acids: CASSFITGYTGAFF. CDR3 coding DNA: TGTGCCAGCAGTTTTATCACAGGGTACACTGGAGCTTTCTTT.

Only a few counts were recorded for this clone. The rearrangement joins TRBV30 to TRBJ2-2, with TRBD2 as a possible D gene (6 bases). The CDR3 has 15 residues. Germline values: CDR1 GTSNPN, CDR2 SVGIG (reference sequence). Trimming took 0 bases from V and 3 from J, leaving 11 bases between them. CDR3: CAWSVPGGHTGELFF. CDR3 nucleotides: TGTGCCTGGAGTGTACCCGGGGGACACACCGGGGAGCTGTTTTTT. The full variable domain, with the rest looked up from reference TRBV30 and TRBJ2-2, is SQTIHQWPATLVQPVGSPLSLECTVEGTSNPNLYWYRQAAGRGLQLLFYSVGIGQISSEVPQNLSASRPQDRQFILSSKKLLLSDSGFYLCAWSVPGGHTGELFFGEGSRLTVL.

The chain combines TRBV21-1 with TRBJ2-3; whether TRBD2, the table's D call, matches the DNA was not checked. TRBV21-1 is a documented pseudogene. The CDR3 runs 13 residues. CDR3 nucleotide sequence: TGTGCCAGCAGCACCTCGTTCACAGATACGCAGTATTTT. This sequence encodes CASSTSFTDTQYF.

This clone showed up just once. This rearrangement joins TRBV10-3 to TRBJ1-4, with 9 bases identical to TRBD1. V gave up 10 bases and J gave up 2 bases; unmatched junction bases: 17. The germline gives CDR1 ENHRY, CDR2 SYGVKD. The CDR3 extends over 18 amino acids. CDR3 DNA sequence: TGTGCCACATCGACATCTGTAGACAGGGGGTCGACTAATGAAAAACTGTTTTTT. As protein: CATSTSVDRGSTNEKLFF.

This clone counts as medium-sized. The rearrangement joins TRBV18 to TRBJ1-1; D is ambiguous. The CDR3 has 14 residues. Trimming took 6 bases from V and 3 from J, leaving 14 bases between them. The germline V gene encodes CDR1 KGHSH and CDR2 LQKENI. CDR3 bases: TGTGCCAGCTCCTTTAACAGAGATTACACTGAAGCTTTCTTT. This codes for CASSFNRDYTEAFF.

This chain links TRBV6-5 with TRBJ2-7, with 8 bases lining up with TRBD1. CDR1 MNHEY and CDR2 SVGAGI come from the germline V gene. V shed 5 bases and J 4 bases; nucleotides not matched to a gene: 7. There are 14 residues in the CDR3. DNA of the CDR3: TGTGCCAGCAGTCACAGGGGGGAGTTGTACGAGCAGTACTTC. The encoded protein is CASSHRGELYEQYF.

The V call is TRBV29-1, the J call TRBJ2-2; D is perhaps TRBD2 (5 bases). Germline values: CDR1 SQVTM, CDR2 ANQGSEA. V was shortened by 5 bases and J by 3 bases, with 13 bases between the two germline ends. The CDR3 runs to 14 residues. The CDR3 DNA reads TGCAGCGTTTCCCCCCATAGCGACACCGGGGAGCTGTTTTTT. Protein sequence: CSVSPHSDTGELFF.

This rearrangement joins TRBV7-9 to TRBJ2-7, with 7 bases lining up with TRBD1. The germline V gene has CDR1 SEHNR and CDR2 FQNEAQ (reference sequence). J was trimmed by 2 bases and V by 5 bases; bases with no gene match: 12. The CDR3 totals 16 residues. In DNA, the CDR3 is TGTGCCAGCAGCGACGGGGCCCGGGGACAGCCCTACGAGCAGTACTTC. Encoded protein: CASSDGARGQPYEQYF.

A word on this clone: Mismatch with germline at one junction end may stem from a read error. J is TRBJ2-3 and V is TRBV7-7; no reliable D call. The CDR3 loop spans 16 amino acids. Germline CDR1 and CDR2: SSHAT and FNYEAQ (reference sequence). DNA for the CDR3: TGTGCTAGCAGCCCACTCCCAGGCAAGATTAGAGATACGCAGTATTTT. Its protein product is CASSPLPGKIRDTQYF.

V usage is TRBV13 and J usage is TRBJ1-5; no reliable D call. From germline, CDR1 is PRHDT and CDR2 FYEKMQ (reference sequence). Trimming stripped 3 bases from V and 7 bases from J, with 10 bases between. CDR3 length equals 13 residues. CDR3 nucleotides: TGTGCCAGCAGCTTTACGGGTGAACAGCCCCAGCATTTT. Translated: CASSFTGEQPQHF. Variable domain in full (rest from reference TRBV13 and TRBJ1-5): AAGVIQSPRHLIKEKRETATLKCYPIPRHDTVYWYQQGPGQDPQFLISFYEKMQSDKGSIPDRFSAQQFSDYHSELNMSSLELGDSALYFCASSFTGEQPQHFGDGTRLSIL.

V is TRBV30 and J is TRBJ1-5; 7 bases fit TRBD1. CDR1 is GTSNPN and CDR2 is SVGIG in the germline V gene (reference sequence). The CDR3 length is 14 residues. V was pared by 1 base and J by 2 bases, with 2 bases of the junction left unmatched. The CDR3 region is CAWSGGQGNQPQHF. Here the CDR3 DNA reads TGTGCCTGGAGTGGAGGACAGGGCAATCAGCCCCAGCATTTT. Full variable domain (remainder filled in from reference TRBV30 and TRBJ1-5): SQTIHQWPATLVQPVGSPLSLECTVEGTSNPNLYWYRQAAGRGLQLLFYSVGIGQISSEVPQNLSASRPQDRQFILSSKKLLLSDSGFYLCAWSGGQGNQPQHFGDGTRLSIL.

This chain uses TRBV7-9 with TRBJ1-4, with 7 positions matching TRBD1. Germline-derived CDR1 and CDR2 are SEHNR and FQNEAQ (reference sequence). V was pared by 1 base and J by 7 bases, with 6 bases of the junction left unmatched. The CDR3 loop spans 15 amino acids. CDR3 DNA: TGTGCCAGCAGCTTAGGGCAGGGGGATGCTGAAAAACTGTTTTTT. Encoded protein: CASSLGQGDAEKLFF.

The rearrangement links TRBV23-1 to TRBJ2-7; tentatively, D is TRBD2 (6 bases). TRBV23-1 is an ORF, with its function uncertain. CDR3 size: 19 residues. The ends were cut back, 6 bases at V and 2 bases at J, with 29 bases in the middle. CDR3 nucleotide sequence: TGCGCCAGCAGGGGAGTAACTCGACCCTGCGCGGGGTGGACCTACGAGCAGTACTTC. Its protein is CASRGVTRPCAGWTYEQYF.

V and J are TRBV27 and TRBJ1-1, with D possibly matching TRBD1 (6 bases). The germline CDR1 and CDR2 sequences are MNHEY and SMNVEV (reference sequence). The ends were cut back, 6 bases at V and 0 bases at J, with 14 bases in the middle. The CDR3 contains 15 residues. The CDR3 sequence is CASSSLTGMNTEAFF. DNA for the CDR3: TGTGCCAGCAGCTCTTTGACAGGTATGAACACTGAAGCTTTCTTT.

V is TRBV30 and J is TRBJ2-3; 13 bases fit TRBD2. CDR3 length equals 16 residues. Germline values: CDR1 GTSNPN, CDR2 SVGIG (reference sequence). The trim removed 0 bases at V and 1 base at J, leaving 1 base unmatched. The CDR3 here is CAWSVGLAGRTDTQYF. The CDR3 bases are TGTGCCTGGAGTGTGGGACTAGCGGGACGCACAGATACGCAGTATTTT.

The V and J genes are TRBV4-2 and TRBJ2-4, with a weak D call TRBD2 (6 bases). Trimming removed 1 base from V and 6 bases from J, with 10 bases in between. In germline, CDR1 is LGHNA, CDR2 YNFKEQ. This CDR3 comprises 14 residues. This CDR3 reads CASSQGGDANIQYF. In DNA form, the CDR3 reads TGTGCCAGCAGCCAAGGCGGGGATGCAAACATTCAGTACTTC.

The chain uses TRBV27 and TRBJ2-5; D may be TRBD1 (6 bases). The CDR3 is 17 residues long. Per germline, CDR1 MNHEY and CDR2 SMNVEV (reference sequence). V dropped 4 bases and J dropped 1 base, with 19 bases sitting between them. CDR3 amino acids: CASSSISTGTLQETQYF. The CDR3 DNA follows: TGTGCCAGCAGTTCCATCTCAACCGGGACACTCCAAGAGACCCAGTACTTC.

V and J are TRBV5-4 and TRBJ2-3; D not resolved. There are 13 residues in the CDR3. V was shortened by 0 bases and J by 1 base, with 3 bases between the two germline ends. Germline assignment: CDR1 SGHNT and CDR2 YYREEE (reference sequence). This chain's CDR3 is CASSLGGTDTQYF. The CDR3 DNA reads TGTGCCAGCAGCTTGGGAGGCACAGATACGCAGTATTTT.

CDR3 coding DNA: TGCGCCAGCAGCCAAGATATCGTGGGGGGAGCTTTCTTT. Translated, it gives CASSQDIVGGAFF. J is TRBJ1-1 and V is TRBV4-3; weak D call: TRBD1 (5 bases). From germline, CDR1 is LGHNA and CDR2 YSLEER. The CDR3 covers 13 residues. Between the trimmed V and J ends, which lost 0 bases and 10 bases, there was a span of 12 bases.

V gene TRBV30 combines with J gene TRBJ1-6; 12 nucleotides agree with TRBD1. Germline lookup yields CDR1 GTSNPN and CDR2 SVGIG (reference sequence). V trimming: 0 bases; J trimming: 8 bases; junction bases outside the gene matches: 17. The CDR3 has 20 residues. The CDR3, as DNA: TGTGCCTGGAGTGTCCCCCTATGGGACAGGGGGCAGTTCGAGCATTCACCCCTCCACTTT. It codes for CAWSVPLWDRGQFEHSPLHF.

CDR3 loop: CASLGQGYNEQFF. DNA of the CDR3: TGTGCCAGCCTGGGACAGGGCTACAATGAGCAGTTCTTC. The chain uses TRBV27 and TRBJ2-1; 9 bases match TRBD1. Looked up from germline, CDR1 is MNHEY and CDR2 is SMNVEV (reference sequence). CDR3 length: 13 amino acids. Losses at the gene ends were 8 bases for V and 3 bases for J; bases not matched to a gene: 2.

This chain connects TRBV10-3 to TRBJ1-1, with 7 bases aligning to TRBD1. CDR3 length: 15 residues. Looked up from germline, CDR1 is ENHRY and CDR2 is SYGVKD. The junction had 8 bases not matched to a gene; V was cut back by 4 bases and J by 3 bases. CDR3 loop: CAISGRQGSDTEAFF. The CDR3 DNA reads TGTGCCATCAGTGGGAGACAGGGTTCGGACACTGAAGCTTTCTTT.

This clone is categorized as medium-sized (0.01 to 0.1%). The CDR3 reads CASSLRRTGTEAFF. CDR3 DNA sequence: TGTGCCAGCAGTTTAAGACGGACAGGCACTGAAGCTTTCTTT. The genes are TRBV27 and TRBJ1-1; 7 nucleotides agree with TRBD1. V was pared by 2 bases and J by 4 bases, with 4 bases of the junction left unmatched. The CDR3 sequence is 14 residues long. In germline, CDR1 is MNHEY, CDR2 SMNVEV (reference sequence).

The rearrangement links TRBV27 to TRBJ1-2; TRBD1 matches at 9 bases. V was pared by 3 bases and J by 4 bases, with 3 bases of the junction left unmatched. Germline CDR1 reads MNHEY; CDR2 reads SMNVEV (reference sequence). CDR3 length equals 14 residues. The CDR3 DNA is TGTGCCAGCAGTTTTGGACAGGGGACCTATGGCTACACCTTC. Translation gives CASSFGQGTYGYTF.

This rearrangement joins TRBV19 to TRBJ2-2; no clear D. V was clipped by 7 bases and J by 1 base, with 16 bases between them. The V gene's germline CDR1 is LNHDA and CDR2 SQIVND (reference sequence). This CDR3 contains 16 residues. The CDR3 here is CASIPRERMNTGELFF. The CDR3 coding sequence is TGTGCCAGTATACCCCGTGAGAGGATGAACACCGGGGAGCTGTTTTTT.